The next 8 T cell receptor beta chains were all read from a single sample in a study of shared clonotypes between healthy human individuals. TCRdb keeps only in-frame clones here, not all; method: immunoSEQ multiplex PCR. The data show more than 550,000 clones, over 55% seen once. Material: memory CD4+ T cells sorted from blood. The subset is: CD45RA-negative fraction. The origin of the receptors is a woman under 40 in good health.

This clone appeared a few times. The chain joins TRBV7-9 to TRBJ1-2, with a tentative D call TRBD1 (6 bases). The CDR3 runs 14 residues. Trimming took off 2 bases at V and 4 bases at J, with 11 bases between the two ends. From germline, CDR1 is SEHNR and CDR2 FQNEAQ (reference sequence). The CDR3 nucleotides are TGTGCCAGCAGCTTAAAAGAGGGGGTCTATGGCTACACCTTC. Translation: CASSLKEGVYGYTF.

The chain has TRBV9 and TRBJ1-2, with D possibly being TRBD1 (5 bases). The CDR3 runs 14 residues. The germline V gene encodes CDR1 SGDLS and CDR2 YYNGEE. The V end lost 3 bases, the J end lost 3 bases, and 12 bases lay between the germline ends. This chain's CDR3 is CASSAFQGDYGYTF. The CDR3 DNA sequence: TGTGCCAGCAGCGCCTTCCAGGGTGACTATGGCTACACCTTC.

The chain is built from TRBV6-6 and TRBJ1-3; perhaps TRBD1 as D (5 bases). V was shortened by 4 bases and J by 1 base, with 11 bases between the two germline ends. Germline CDR1 is MNHNY and CDR2 is SVGAGI (reference sequence). This CDR3 has 15 amino acids. The CDR3 nucleotides are TGTGCCAGCAGTTCGGTAGGGGTTTCTGGAAACACCATATATTTT. Protein: CASSSVGVSGNTIYF.

This clone showed up many times. V gene TRBV27 combines with J gene TRBJ1-2; D is perhaps TRBD1 (5 bases). The CDR3 covers 13 residues. The germline V gene encodes CDR1 MNHEY and CDR2 SMNVEV (reference sequence). V dropped 5 bases and J dropped 9 bases, with 16 bases sitting between them. The CDR3 nucleotides are TGTGCCAGCAGTATCGGGACCTCGGCAAGCTACACCTTC. Translation gives CASSIGTSASYTF.

This clone was detected once. The rearrangement links TRBV9 to TRBJ2-3; TRBD2 matches at 15 bases. This CDR3 spans 18 amino acids. Losses at the gene ends were 4 bases for V and 0 bases for J; bases not matched to a gene: 6. In germline, CDR1 is SGDLS, CDR2 YYNGEE. Here the CDR3 reads CASSIGTSGGTSTDTQYF. The CDR3 DNA follows: TGTGCCAGCAGCATTGGGACTAGCGGGGGGACTAGCACAGATACGCAGTATTTT.

The chain recombines TRBV19 with TRBJ2-5; D unclear. In germline, CDR1 is LNHDA, CDR2 SQIVND (reference sequence). This CDR3 contains 11 residues. V lost 4 bases, J lost 4 bases, and 4 bases lay in between. CDR3 region: CASSKRETQYF. The CDR3 DNA is TGTGCCAGTAGTAAACGAGAGACCCAGTACTTC. The whole variable domain, remainder taken from reference TRBV19 and TRBJ2-5, is DGGITQSPKYLFRKEGQNVTLSCEQNLNHDAMYWYRQDPGQGLRLIYYSQIVNDFQKGDIAEGYSVSREKKESFPLTVTSAQKNPTAFYLCASSKRETQYFGPGTRLLVL.

J is TRBJ2-7 and V is TRBV19; D perhaps matches TRBD1 (5 bases). The V and J ends lost 3 bases and 3 bases respectively, with 15 bases between them. The CDR3 loop spans 15 amino acids. CDR1 is LNHDA and CDR2 is SQIVND in the germline V gene (reference sequence). As DNA, the CDR3 is TGTGCCAGTAGTATGGGGCCAGTGCCCCACTACGAGCAGTACTTC. It translates to CASSMGPVPHYEQYF.

The chain uses TRBV6-5 and TRBJ2-1; D may be TRBD2 (6 bases). The V and J ends lost 4 bases and 0 bases respectively, with 13 bases between them. CDR3 length equals 16 residues. The germline CDR1 and CDR2 sequences are MNHEY and SVGAGI. CDR3 bases: TGTGCCAGCAGTTCCGGGACTTCCAGCTCCTACAATGAGCAGTTCTTC. Its translation: CASSSGTSSSYNEQFF.